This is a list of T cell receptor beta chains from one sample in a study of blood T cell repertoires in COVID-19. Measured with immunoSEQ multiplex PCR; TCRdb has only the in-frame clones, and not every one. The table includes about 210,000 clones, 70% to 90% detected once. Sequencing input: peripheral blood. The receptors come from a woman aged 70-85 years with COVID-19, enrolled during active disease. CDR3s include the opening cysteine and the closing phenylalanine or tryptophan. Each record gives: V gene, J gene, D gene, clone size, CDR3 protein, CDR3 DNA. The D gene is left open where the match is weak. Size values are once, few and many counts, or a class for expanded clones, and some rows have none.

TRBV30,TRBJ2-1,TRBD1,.,CAWSGNSRQGENYNEQFF,TGTGCCTGGAGTGGTAATAGTCGGCAGGGGGAAAATTACAATGAGCAGTTCTTC
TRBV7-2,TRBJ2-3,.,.,CASAPPPITDTQYF,TGTGCCAGCGCCCCACCCCCTATCACAGATACGCAGTATTTT
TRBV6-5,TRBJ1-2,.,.,CASSYGPPTAYDYTF,TGTGCCAGCAGTTACGGCCCCCCAACAGCCTATGACTACACCTTC
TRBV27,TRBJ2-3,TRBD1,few,CASRNAGQGLTDTQYF,TGTGCCAGCAGAAACGCCGGACAGGGTCTGACAGATACGCAGTATTTT
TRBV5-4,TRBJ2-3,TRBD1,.,CASSPARDRATDTQYF,TGTGCCAGCAGCCCCGCCCGGGACAGGGCCACAGATACGCAGTATTTT
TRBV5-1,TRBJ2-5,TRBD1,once,CASSSQGDGETQYF,TGCGCCAGCAGCTCCCAGGGGGACGGCGAGACCCAGTACTTC
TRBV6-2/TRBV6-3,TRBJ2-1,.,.,CASSYSAGAYSWFF,TGTGCCAGCAGTTACTCCGCAGGGGCCTATTCCTGGTTCTTC
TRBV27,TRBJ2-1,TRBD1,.,CASSSRTGGYWVF,TGTGCCAGCAGTTCCCGGACAGGGGGCTATTGGGTCTTC
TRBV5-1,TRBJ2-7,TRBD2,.,CASSSPSGSYEQYF,TGCGCCAGCAGCTCACCTAGCGGCTCCTACGAGCAGTACTTC
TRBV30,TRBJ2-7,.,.,CAWSLGPGQGYEQYF,TGTGCCTGGAGCCTCGGTCCGGGACAAGGCTACGAGCAGTACTTC
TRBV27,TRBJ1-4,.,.,CASSFGTTNEKLFF,TGTGCCAGCAGTTTCGGGACAACTAATGAAAAACTGTTTTTT
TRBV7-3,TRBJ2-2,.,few,CASSSAGGRKGELFF,TGTGCCAGCAGCTCCGCCGGGGGGCGCAAAGGGGAGCTGTTTTTT
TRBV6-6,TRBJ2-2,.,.,CASSPIYTGELFF,TGTGCCAGCAGCCCTATATACACCGGGGAGCTGTTTTTT
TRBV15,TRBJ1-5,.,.,CATSRRRRGGRDNQPQHF,TGTGCCACCAGCAGACGCCGGAGGGGGGGGAGGGACAATCAGCCCCAGCATTTT
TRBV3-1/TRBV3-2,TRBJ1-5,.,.,CASSQGGGGNQPQHF,TGTGCCAGCAGCCAAGGGGGCGGCGGCAATCAGCCCCAGCATTTT
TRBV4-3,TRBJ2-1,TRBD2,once,CASSQERFSGTLNEQFF,TGCGCCAGCAGCCAAGAGCGGTTTAGCGGGACCCTAAATGAGCAGTTCTTC
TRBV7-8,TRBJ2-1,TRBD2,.,CASSLPGGGQNNEQFF,TGTGCCAGCAGCCTACCCGGCGGGGGGCAAAACAATGAGCAGTTCTTC
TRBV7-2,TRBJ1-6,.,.,CASSLGPGNNSPLHF,TGTGCCAGCAGCTTAGGCCCGGGTAATAATTCACCCCTCCACTTT
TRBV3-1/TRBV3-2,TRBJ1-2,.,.,CASSQNRDMLYGYTF,TGTGCCAGCAGCCAAAACCGGGACATGCTATATGGCTACACCTTC
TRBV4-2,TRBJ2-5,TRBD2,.,CASSLGTSGETQYF,TGTGCCAGCAGCCTGGGGACTAGCGGAGAGACCCAGTACTTC
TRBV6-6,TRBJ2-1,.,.,CASSFIGGRNNEQFF,TGTGCCAGCAGTTTCATCGGGGGGCGTAACAATGAGCAGTTCTTC
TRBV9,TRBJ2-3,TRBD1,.,CASSVEGAKDTQYF,TGTGCCAGCAGCGTAGAGGGGGCGAAGGATACGCAGTATTTT
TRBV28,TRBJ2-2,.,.,CASSFGRFTGELFF,TGTGCCAGCAGTTTTGGTCGGTTCACCGGGGAGCTGTTTTTT
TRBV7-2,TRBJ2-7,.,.,CASSLGSGSYEQYF,TGTGCCAGCAGCTTAGGGTCGGGGTCCTACGAGCAGTACTTC
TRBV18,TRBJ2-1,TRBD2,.,CASSRGGNEQFF,TGTGCCAGCTCACGGGGGGGGAATGAGCAGTTCTTC
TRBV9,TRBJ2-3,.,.,CASSVEWDTQYF,TGTGCCAGCAGCGTGGAGTGGGATACGCAGTATTTT
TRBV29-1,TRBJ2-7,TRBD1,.,CSADAGTGGHEQYF,TGCAGCGCTGACGCCGGGACAGGGGGCCACGAGCAGTACTTC
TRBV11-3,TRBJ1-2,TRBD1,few,CASSPGTGAGGYTF,TGTGCCAGCAGCCCCGGGACAGGGGCAGGGGGCTACACCTTC
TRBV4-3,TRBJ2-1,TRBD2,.,CASSQVSLAGNEQFF,TGCGCCAGCAGCCAAGTCTCGCTAGCGGGTAATGAGCAGTTCTTC
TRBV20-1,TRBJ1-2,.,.,CSAKGGLYTF,TGCAGTGCTAAGGGTGGACTCTACACCTTC
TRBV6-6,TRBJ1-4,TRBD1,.,CASIPGQGGGGEKLFF,TGTGCCAGCATACCTGGACAGGGTGGCGGTGGTGAAAAACTGTTTTTT
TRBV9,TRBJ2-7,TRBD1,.,CASLSRDRGYEQYF,TGTGCCAGCCTGAGCCGGGACAGGGGGTACGAGCAGTACTTC
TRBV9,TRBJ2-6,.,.,CASSRPFGAPQGSGANVLTF,TGTGCCAGCAGCCGTCCCTTTGGGGCGCCTCAGGGGTCCGGGGCCAACGTCCTGACTTTC
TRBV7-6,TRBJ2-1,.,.,CASSLVADSYNEQFF,TGTGCCAGCAGCTTAGTAGCGGACTCCTACAATGAGCAGTTCTTC
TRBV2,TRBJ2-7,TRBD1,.,CASLWTGSSYEQYF,TGTGCCAGCCTTTGGACAGGAAGCTCCTACGAGCAGTACTTC
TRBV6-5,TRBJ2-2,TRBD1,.,CASSWDRRNTGELFF,TGTGCCAGCAGTTGGGACAGGAGGAACACCGGGGAGCTGTTTTTT
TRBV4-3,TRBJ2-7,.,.,CASSQDPSDYEQYF,TGCGCCAGCAGCCAAGACCCTAGCGACTACGAGCAGTACTTC
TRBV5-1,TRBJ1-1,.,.,CASSLIGGLNTEAFF,TGCGCCAGCAGCTTGATCGGGGGGCTGAACACTGAAGCTTTCTTT
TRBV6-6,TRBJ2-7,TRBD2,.,CASSTPGGPYEQYF,TGTGCCAGCAGTACCCCGGGAGGCCCCTACGAGCAGTACTTC